This T cell receptor (beta chain) was identified during a study of blood T cell repertoires in COVID-19. Across the study: T cells, B-cell-depleted T cells, or PBMCs supplied cDNA or gDNA.

Those enrolled, adults aged roughly 18 to 95 years, came from about two dozen US areas. Grouping used clinical history reported by participants in a survey and questionnaire. Two negative PCRs, clearance, or symptom resolution characterized the recovered Cohort 3 donors. Germline V lookup: CDR1 MNHEY, CDR2 SVGAGI. The V and J ends lost 0 bases and 11 bases respectively, with 13 bases between them. The CDR3 contains 13 residues. Here immunoSEQ multiplex PCR was the method, and the copy in TCRdb shows in-frame clones only, minus some. The sample records some 270,000 clones, approximately 88% being singletons.

Input material: PBMCs or T cells enriched from blood (not recorded which). This receptor was obtained from a woman aged 40-49 years who had recovered from COVID-19. The rearrangement uses TRBV6-5 and TRBJ1-1; a weak D match, TRBD1 (6 bases). As DNA, the CDR3 is TGTGCCAGCAGTTACTCCGGGGGGCTGGGGGCTTTCTTT. This codes for CASSYSGGLGAFF.